This T cell receptor (beta chain) was sequenced in a study of blood T cells in healthy people across ages. Study-wide findings and caveats: PBMC samples, being unsorted, prevented any conclusive comparison of naive and antigen-experienced cells. More naive CD4+ cells and higher diversity were found in long-lived than in aged donors. Across the age range, TCR beta diversity per million T cells fell in a roughly linear way. There was no known CMV status for donors, so expanded clonotype changes were possibly confounded.

PCR was performed a second time for about 7 to 11 cycles using a sample-barcoded 5' primer and a J-beta primer mix. TCRdb called the 5' RACE reads again in MiXCR, with one record for every CDR3 protein. This sample yields roughly 500,000 distinct CDR3 sequences, of which 25% to 30% are seen a single time; under 20% belongs to the top ten. The trim removed 4 bases at V and 4 bases at J, leaving 4 bases unmatched. This CDR3 has 15 residues. Germline V gene data show CDR1 as LGHNA and CDR2 as YSLEER. This clonotype was observed a few times. Its antigen is not identified. This chain joins TRBV4-3 and TRBJ1-3, with TRBD1 identical over 10 bases. This TCR was recovered from a woman in her 70s in good health. The sequenced sample was blood. The CDR3 DNA sequence: TGCGCCAGCAGCCGCGGACAGGGGGGAGGAAACACCATATATTTT. This gives the protein CASSRGQGGGNTIYF.